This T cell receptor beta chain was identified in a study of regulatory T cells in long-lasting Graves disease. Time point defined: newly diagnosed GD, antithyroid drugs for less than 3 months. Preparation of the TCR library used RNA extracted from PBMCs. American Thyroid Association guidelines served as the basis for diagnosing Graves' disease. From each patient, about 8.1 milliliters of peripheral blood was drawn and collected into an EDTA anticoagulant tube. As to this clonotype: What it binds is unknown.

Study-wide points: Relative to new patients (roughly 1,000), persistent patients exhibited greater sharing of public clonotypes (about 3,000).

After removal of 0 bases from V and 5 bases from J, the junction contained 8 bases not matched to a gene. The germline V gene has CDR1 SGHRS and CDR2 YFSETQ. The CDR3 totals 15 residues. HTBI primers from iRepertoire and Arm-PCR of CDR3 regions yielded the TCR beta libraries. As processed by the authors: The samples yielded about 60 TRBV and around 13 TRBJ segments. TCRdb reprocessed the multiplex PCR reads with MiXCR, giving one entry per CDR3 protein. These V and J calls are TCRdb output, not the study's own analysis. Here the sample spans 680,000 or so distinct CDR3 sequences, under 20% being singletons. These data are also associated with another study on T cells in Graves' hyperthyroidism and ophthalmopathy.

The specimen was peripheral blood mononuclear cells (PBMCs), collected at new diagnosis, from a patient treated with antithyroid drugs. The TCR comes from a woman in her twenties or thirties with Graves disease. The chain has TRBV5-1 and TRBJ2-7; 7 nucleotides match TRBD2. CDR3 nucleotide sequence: TGCGCCAGCAGCTTGGAAGCGGGACTCACCCACGAGCAGTACTTC. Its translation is CASSLEAGLTHEQYF.